The table lists the clone carrying this T cell receptor beta chain with a few counts. Its antigen is unknown. This specimen belongs to a study of beta chain features in type 1 diabetes. Turning to the study itself: No age, gender or cell yield differences were seen between patients and healthy donors. Study conclusions and caveats: Healthy donors had naive, central memory and Treg TCRB repertoires that appeared less similar than those seen among patients. Moderate but significant shortening of TCRB CDR3s was recorded in all four CD4+ subsets from Type 1 diabetes patients.

Every bit of the isolated RNA underwent reverse transcription, so sequencing read expressed TCRB transcripts. Generated by immunoSEQ multiplex PCR, the TCRdb table keeps only in-frame clones and is missing some. The table has 53,000 or so clones, approximately 60% seen once. Sorted populations all exceeded 98% purity. The V end was cut by 5 bases, the J end by 5 bases, with 15 bases between. The CDR3 loop spans 14 amino acids. The germline gives CDR1 SGHVS, CDR2 FNYEAQ. This chain uses TRBV7-6 with TRBJ2-5; a possible D gene is TRBD2 (5 bases). The receptor comes from a woman in her twenties or thirties with type 1 diabetes. Sequenced: stem cell memory CD4+ T cells from blood. In nucleotides, the CDR3 is TGTGCCAGCAGCCCAGCGGCCCTTGTCGAGACCCAGTACTTC. It translates to CASSPAALVETQYF.